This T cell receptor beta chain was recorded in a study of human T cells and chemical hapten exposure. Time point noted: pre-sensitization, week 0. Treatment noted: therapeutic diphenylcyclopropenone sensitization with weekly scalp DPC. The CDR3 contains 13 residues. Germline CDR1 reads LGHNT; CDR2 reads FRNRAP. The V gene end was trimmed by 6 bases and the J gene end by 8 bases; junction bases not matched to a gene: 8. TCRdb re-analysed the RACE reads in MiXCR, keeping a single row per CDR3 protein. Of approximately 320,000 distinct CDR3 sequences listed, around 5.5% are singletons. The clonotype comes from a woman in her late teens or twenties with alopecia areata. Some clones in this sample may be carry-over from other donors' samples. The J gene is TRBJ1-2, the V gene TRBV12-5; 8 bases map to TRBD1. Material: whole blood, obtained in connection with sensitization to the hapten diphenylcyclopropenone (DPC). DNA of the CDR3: TGTGCTAGTGGCCACGGACAGGGACACGGCTACACCTTC. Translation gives CASGHGQGHGYTF.